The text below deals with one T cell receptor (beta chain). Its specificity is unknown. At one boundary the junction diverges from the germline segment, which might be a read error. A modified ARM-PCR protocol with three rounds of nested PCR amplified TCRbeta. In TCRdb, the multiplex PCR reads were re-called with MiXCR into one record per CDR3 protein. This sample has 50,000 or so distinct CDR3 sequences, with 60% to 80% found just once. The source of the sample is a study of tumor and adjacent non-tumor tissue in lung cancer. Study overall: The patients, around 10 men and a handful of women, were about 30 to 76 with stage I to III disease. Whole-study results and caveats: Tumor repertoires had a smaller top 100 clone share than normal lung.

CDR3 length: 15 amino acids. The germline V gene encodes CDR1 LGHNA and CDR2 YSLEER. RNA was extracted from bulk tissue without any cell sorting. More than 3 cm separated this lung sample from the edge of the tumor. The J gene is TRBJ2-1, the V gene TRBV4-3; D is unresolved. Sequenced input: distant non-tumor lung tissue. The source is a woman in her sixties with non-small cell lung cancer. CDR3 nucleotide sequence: TGCACCAGCAGCCAAGATCGGATCTCCTATAATGAGCAGTTCTTC. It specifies CTSSQDRISYNEQFF.